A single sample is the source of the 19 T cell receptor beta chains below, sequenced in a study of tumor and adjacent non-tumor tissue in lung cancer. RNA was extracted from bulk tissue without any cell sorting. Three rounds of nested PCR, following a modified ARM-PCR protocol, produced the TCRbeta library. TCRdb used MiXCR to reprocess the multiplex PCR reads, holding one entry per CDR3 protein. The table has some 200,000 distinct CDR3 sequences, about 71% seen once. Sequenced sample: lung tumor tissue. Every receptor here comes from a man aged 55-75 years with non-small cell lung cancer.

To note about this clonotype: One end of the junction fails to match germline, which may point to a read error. Here the CDR3 DNA reads TGCGGTGCGTACGCAGCTAGCTCCTACGTGCAGTACTTC. The encoded protein is CGAYAASSYVQYF. The V gene is TRBV20-1, the J gene TRBJ2-7; the D gene is possibly TRBD2 (5 bases). The CDR3 sequence is 13 residues long. Germline V CDR1 and CDR2: DFQATT, SNEGSKA (reference sequence).

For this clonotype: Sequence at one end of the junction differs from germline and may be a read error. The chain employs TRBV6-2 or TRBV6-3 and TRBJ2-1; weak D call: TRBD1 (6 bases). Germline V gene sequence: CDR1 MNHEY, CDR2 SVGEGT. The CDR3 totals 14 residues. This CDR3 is CAGTDRTARNEQFF. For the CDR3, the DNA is TGTGCCGGCACCGACCGGACAGCACGCAATGAGCAATTCTTC.

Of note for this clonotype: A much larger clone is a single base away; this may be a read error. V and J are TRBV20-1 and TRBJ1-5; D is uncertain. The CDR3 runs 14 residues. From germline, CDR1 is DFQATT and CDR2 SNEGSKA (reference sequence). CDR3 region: CSALNPRSNQAQHF. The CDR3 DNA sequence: TGCAGTGCATTGAATCCCCGTAGCAATCAGGCCCAGCATTTT.

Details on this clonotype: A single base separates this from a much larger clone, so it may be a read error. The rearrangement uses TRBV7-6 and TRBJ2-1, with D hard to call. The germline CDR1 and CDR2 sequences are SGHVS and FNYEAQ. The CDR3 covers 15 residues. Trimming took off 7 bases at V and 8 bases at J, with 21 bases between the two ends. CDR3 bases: TGTGCCAGCATCTCCCCCGCAGCACCATATGATGAGCAGTTCTTC. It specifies CASISPAAPYDEQFF.

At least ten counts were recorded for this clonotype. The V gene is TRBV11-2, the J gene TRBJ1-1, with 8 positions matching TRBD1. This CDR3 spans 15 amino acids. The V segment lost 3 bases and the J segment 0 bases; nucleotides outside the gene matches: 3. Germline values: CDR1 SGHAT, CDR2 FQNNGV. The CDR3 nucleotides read TGTGCCAGCAGCTTCACGGACAGGGTGAACACTGAAGCTTTCTTT. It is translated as CASSFTDRVNTEAFF.

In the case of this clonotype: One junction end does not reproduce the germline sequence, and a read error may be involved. The CDR3 region has the DNA TGTGCCGGCAGTCCGGCCCCCTCCTACGAACAGTACTTC. Encoded protein: CAGSPAPSYEQYF. This chain links TRBV12-3 or TRBV12-4 with TRBJ2-7, with D hard to call. The CDR3 has 13 amino acids.

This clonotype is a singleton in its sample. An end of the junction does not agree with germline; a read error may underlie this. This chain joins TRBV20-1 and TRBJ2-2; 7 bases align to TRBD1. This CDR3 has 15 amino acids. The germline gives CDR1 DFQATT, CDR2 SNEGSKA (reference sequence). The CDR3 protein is CSARDAWRHTGELFF. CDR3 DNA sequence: TGCAGTGCTAGAGATGCATGGAGGCATACAGGGGAGCTATTTTTT.

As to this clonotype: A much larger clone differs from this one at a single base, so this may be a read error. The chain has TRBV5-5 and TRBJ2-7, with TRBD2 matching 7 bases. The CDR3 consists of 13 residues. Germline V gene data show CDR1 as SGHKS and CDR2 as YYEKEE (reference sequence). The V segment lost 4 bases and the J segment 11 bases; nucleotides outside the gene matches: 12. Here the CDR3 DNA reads TGTGCCAGCAGCATGATGGCGGGGGTATCGGAGTACTTC. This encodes CASSMMAGVSEYF.

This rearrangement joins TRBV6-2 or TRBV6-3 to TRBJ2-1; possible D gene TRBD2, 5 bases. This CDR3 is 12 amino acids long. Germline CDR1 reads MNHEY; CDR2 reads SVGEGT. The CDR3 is CISSWTANEQFF. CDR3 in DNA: TGTATCAGCAGTTGGACTGCGAATGAGCAGTTCTTC.

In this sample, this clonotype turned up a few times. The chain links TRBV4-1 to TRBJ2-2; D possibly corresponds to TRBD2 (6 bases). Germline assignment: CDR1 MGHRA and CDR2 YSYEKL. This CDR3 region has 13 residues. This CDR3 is CTSSQIQTGELFF. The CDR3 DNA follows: TGCACTAGCAGCCAGATACAAACCGGGGAGCTGTTTTTT.

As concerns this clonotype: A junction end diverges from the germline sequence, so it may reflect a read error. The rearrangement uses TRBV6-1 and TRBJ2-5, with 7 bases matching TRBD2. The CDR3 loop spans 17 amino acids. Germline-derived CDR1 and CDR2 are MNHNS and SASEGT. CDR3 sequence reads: CASSARDRGGIEDTQYF. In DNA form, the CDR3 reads TGTGCCAGCAGTGCCCGGGACCGGGGAGGGATTGAAGATACCCAGTACTTC.

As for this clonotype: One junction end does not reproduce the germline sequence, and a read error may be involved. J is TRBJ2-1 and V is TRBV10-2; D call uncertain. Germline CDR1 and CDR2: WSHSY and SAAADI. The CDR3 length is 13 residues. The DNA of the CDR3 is TGCGCCAGCAGAGGCGAATTTTATAATGGGCAGTTCTTC. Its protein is CASRGEFYNGQFF.

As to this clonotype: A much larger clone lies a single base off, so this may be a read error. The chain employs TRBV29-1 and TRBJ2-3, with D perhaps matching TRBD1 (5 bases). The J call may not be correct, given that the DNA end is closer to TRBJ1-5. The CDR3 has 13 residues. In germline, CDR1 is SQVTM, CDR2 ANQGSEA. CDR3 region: CSVERGSTDTQHF. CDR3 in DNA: TGCAGCGTCGAGAGGGGATCCACAGATACGCAGCATTTT.

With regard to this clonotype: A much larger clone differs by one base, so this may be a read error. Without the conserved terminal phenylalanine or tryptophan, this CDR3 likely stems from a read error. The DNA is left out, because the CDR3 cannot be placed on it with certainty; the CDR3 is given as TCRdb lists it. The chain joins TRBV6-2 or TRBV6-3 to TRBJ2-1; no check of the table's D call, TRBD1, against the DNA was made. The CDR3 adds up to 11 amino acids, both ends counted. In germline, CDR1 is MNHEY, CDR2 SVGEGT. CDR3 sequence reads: CASSYVRGVFI.

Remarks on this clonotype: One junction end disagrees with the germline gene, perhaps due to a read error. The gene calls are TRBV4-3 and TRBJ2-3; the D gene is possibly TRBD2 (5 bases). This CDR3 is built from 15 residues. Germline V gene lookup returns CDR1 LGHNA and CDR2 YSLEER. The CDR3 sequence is CPSSQEGSIGNTQYF. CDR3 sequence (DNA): TGCCCCAGCAGCCAAGAAGGGAGTATTGGGAATACGCAGTATTTT.

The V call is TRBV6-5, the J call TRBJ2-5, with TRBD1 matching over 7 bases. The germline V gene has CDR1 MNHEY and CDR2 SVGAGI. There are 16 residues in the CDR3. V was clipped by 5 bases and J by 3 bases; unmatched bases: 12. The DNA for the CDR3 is TGTGCCAGCAGTGCTCCGTCTTACAGGGGAAAAGAGACCCAGTACTTC. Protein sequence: CASSAPSYRGKETQYF.

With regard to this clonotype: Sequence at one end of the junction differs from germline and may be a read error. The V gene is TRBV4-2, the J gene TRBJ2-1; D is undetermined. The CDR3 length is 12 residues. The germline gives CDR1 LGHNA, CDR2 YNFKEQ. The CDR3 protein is CAGSQDRNQQFF. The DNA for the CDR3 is TGTGCCGGCAGCCAAGATCGGAATCAGCAGTTCTTC.

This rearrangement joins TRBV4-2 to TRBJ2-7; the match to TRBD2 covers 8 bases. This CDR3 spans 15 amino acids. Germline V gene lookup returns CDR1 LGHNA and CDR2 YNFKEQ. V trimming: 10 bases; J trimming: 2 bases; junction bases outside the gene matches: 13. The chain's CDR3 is CAISQDIGGAYEQYF. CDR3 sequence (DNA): TGTGCCATCAGTCAAGATATCGGGGGGGCCTACGAGCAGTACTTC.

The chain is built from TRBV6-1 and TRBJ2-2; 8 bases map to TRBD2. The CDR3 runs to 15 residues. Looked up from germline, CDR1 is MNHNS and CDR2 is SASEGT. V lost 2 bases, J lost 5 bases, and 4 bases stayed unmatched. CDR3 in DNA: TGTGCCAGCAGTGAAACTAGCGGAGGGACCGGGGAGCTGTTTTTT. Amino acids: CASSETSGGTGELFF.